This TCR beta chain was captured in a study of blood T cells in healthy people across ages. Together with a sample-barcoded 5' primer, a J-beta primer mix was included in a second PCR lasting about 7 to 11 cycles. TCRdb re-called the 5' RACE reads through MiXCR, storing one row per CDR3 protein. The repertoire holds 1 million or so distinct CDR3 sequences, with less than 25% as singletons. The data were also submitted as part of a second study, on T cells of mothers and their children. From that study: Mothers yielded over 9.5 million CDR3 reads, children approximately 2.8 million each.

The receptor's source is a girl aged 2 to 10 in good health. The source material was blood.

The CDR3: CASSSPEGRGYTF. The CDR3 nucleotides read TGTGCCAGCAGCTCCCCGGAAGGGAGAGGCTACACCTTC. The rearrangement links TRBV7-2 to TRBJ1-2; no reliable D call. The CDR3 covers 13 residues. Germline CDR1 and CDR2: SGHTA and FQGNSA. V gave up 4 bases and J gave up 8 bases, with 14 bases separating them.